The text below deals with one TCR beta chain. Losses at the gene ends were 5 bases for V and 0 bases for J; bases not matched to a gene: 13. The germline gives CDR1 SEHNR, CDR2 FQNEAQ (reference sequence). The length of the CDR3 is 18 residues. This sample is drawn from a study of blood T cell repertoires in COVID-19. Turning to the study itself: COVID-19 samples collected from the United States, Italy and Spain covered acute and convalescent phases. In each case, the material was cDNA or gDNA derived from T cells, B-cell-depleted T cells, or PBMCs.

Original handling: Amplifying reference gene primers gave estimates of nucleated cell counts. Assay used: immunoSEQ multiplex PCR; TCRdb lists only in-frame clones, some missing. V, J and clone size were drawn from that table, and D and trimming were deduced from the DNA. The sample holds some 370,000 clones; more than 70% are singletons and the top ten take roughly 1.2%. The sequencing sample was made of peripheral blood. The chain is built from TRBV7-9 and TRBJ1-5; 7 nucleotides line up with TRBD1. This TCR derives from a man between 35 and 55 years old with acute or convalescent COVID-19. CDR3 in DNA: TGTGCCAGCAGCGGGCCGGGACAGCAAAAATATAGCAATCAGCCCCAGCATTTT. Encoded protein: CASSGPGQQKYSNQPQHF. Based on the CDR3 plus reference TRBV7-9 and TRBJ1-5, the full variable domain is DTGVSQNPRHKITKRGQNVTFRCDPISEHNRLYWYRQTLGQGPEFLTYFQNEAQLEKSRLLSDRFSAERPKGSFSTLEIQRTEQGDSAMYLCASSGPGQQKYSNQPQHFGDGTRLSIL.